A single sample gave rise to the 18 T cell receptor beta chains below, sequenced in a study of cytomegalovirus exposure and HLA in healthy donors. It was with 60 Vbeta and 13 Jbeta primers that the PCR ran. Sequenced by immunoSEQ multiplex PCR; TCRdb stores in-frame clones only, minus some. The table includes approximately 140,000 clones, 65% to 80% detected once. Source material: PBMCs. These receptor sequences come from a woman between 18 and 29 years old in good health and CMV-seronegative.

The chain recombines TRBV4-1 with TRBJ1-1; D not resolved. The V end lost 4 bases, the J end lost 5 bases, and 14 bases lay between the germline ends. CDR3 length: 14 residues. In germline, CDR1 is MGHRA, CDR2 YSYEKL. The CDR3 sequence is CASSRQGSLTEAFF. The DNA of the CDR3 is TGCGCCAGCAGCCGCCAAGGGAGCCTTACTGAAGCTTTCTTT.

Concerning this clone itself: An end of the junction does not agree with germline; a read error may underlie this. The V call is TRBV6-5, the J call TRBJ2-7, with a weak D call TRBD1 (6 bases). The CDR3 contains 15 residues. Germline V gene data show CDR1 as MNHEY and CDR2 as SVGAGI. CDR3 sequence reads: CASSYSNERGFEEYF. For the CDR3, the DNA is TGTGCCAGCAGTTACTCGAACGAGAGGGGGTTCGAGGAGTACTTC.

The CDR3 reads CASSLDRQAAGYTF. The CDR3 region has the DNA TGTGCCAGCAGCTTGGATAGACAGGCAGCGGGCTACACCTTC. The chain carries TRBV7-2 and TRBJ1-2, with D tentatively TRBD1 (6 bases). The V end lost 3 bases, the J end lost 8 bases, and 16 bases lay between the germline ends. The V gene's germline CDR1 is SGHTA and CDR2 FQGNSA. The CDR3 has 14 residues.

This clone showed up just a few times. The chain uses TRBV7-7 and TRBJ2-2; the match to TRBD1 covers 8 bases. Trimming removed 2 bases from V and 4 bases from J; junction bases left unmatched: 6. The CDR3 spans 16 residues. The germline CDR1 and CDR2 sequences are SSHAT and FNYEAQ (reference sequence). The CDR3 coding sequence is TGTGCCAGCAGCTTATCTCCAGGGGGCTTCACCGGGGAGCTGTTTTTT. It encodes CASSLSPGGFTGELFF.

The J gene is TRBJ1-2, the V gene TRBV6-5; TRBD1 aligns across 11 bases. Germline CDR1 reads MNHEY; CDR2 reads SVGAGI. The V segment lost 5 bases and the J segment 3 bases; nucleotides outside the gene matches: 5. This CDR3 comprises 15 residues. The CDR3 protein is CASSRGGQGDYGYTF. The CDR3 nucleotides read TGTGCCAGCAGTCGTGGGGGACAGGGGGACTATGGCTACACCTTC.

The chain has TRBV4-2 and TRBJ1-3; 9 positions match TRBD1. This CDR3 spans 15 amino acids. Germline lookup yields CDR1 LGHNA and CDR2 YNFKEQ. V gave up 1 base and J gave up 4 bases; unmatched junction bases: 2. As DNA, the CDR3 is TGTGCCAGCAGCCAAGGGGACAGGGCAGGAAACACCATATATTTT. Residues: CASSQGDRAGNTIYF.

V gene TRBV30 combines with J gene TRBJ1-3, with D tentatively TRBD1 (5 bases). This CDR3 comprises 17 residues. V lost 0 bases, J lost 0 bases, and 15 bases lay in between. The germline gives CDR1 GTSNPN, CDR2 SVGIG (reference sequence). In DNA, the CDR3 is TGTGCCTGGAGTGTACCTCGGGGGACTCTCTCTGGAAACACCATATATTTT. Translated: CAWSVPRGTLSGNTIYF. The whole variable domain, filled in from reference TRBV30 and TRBJ1-3, reads SQTIHQWPATLVQPVGSPLSLECTVEGTSNPNLYWYRQAAGRGLQLLFYSVGIGQISSEVPQNLSASRPQDRQFILSSKKLLLSDSGFYLCAWSVPRGTLSGNTIYFGEGSWLTVV.

The chain employs TRBV25-1 and TRBJ1-1; TRBD1 might be the D (5 bases). Trimming took 7 bases from V and 0 from J, leaving 9 bases between them. Germline V CDR1 and CDR2: MGHDK, SYGVNS. This CDR3 spans 13 amino acids. The CDR3 nucleotides are TGTGCCAGCATGGGGCCAATGAACACTGAAGCTTTCTTT. Residues: CASMGPMNTEAFF.

CDR3 coding DNA: TGTGCCAGCAGGAGGGGAGGGGGAAGCGAGCAGTACTTC. The encoded protein is CASRRGGGSEQYF. The chain carries TRBV6-5 and TRBJ2-7, with D perhaps matching TRBD2 (7 bases). Trimming cost V 6 bases and J 6 bases, with 15 bases left between them. The length of the CDR3 is 13 residues. Germline V CDR1 and CDR2: MNHEY, SVGAGI.

This chain links TRBV7-2 with TRBJ2-5; weak D call: TRBD2 (6 bases). The CDR3 contains 14 residues. V lost 2 bases and J lost 3, with 10 bases in between. Germline V gene lookup returns CDR1 SGHTA and CDR2 FQGNSA. CDR3 residues: CASSLPVAEETQYF. The CDR3, as DNA: TGTGCCAGCAGCTTACCGGTAGCGGAAGAGACCCAGTACTTC.

The genes are TRBV5-1 and TRBJ2-2; maybe TRBD1 (6 bases). The germline V gene has CDR1 SGHRS and CDR2 YFSETQ. The CDR3 loop spans 16 amino acids. V lost 0 bases to trimming and J lost 1 base, with 10 bases between them. The CDR3 bases are TGCGCCAGCAGCTTGGTTGGGGGCTTGAACACCGGGGAGCTGTTTTTT. Translated, it gives CASSLVGGLNTGELFF.

CDR3 bases: TGTGCCAGCAGCCCACCGACAGGAGGCCCCGAGCAGTACTTC. It yields the protein CASSPPTGGPEQYF. V and J are TRBV7-9 and TRBJ2-7; perhaps TRBD1 as D (6 bases). The germline V gene has CDR1 SEHNR and CDR2 FQNEAQ (reference sequence). The CDR3 has 14 residues. The V end lost 5 bases, the J end lost 6 bases, and 17 bases lay between the germline ends.

V usage is TRBV5-6 and J usage is TRBJ2-5; TRBD2 might be the D (5 bases). The germline gives CDR1 SGHDT, CDR2 YYEEEE. Trimming took 8 bases from V and 5 from J, leaving 19 bases between them. The CDR3 loop spans 14 amino acids. CDR3 nucleotide sequence: TGTGCCAGTGTCCGGGGTAGTCATAAGGAGACCCAGTACTTC. It yields the protein CASVRGSHKETQYF. Full variable domain (missing parts from reference TRBV5-6 and TRBJ2-5): DAGVTQSPTHLIKTRGQQVTLRCSPKSGHDTVSWYQQALGQGPQFIFQYYEEEERQRGNFPDRFSGHQFPNYSSELNVNALLLGDSALYLCASVRGSHKETQYFGPGTRLLVL.

The genes are TRBV5-1 and TRBJ1-1, with TRBD1 identical over 8 bases. From germline, CDR1 is SGHRS and CDR2 YFSETQ. Unmatched junction bases numbered 4, after V lost 5 bases and J lost 1 base. This CDR3 has 14 residues. CDR3 protein: CASSPGTGNTEAFF. The CDR3 bases are TGCGCCAGCAGTCCCGGGACAGGGAACACTGAAGCTTTCTTT.

This rearrangement joins TRBV14 to TRBJ2-3; no definite D call. The CDR3 length is 13 residues. V was trimmed by 4 bases and J by 4 bases, leaving 9 bases between them. CDR1 SGHDN and CDR2 FVKESK come from the germline V gene. The CDR3 loop reads CASSLRGSDTQYF. The DNA of the CDR3 is TGTGCCAGCAGCCTACGCGGATCAGATACGCAGTATTTT.

This chain joins TRBV7-9 and TRBJ1-1; TRBD1 is a possible D gene (5 bases). CDR1 and CDR2 (germline): SEHNR, FQNEAQ (reference sequence). V was shortened by 3 bases and J by 3 bases, with 11 bases between the two germline ends. The CDR3 is 14 amino acids. The CDR3 nucleotides read TGTGCCAGCAGCTTGAGCGGGGGTGACACTGAAGCTTTCTTT. Its protein product is CASSLSGGDTEAFF.

The genes are TRBV15 and TRBJ2-5; no reliable D call. Trimming cost V 0 bases and J 5 bases, with 13 bases left between them. The CDR3 loop spans 15 amino acids. Germline values: CDR1 LNHNV, CDR2 YYDKDF (reference sequence). CDR3 bases: TGTGCCACCAGCAGAGATCCTGCGAGCGAGGAGACCCAGTACTTC. Its translation is CATSRDPASEETQYF. Full variable domain (missing parts from reference TRBV15 and TRBJ2-5): DAMVIQNPRYQVTQFGKPVTLSCSQTLNHNVMYWYQQKSSQAPKLLFHYYDKDFNNEADTPDNFQSRRPNTSFCFLDIRSPGLGDTAMYLCATSRDPASEETQYFGPGTRLLVL.

V is TRBV6-1 and J is TRBJ2-6; unclear D gene. Germline CDR1 MNHNS, CDR2 SASEGT. The CDR3 totals 15 residues. Trimming removed 6 bases at V and 0 bases at J, with 9 bases between. The CDR3 bases are TGTGCCAGCAGCGCCATCTACTCTGGGGCCAACGTCCTGACTTTC. It specifies CASSAIYSGANVLTF.